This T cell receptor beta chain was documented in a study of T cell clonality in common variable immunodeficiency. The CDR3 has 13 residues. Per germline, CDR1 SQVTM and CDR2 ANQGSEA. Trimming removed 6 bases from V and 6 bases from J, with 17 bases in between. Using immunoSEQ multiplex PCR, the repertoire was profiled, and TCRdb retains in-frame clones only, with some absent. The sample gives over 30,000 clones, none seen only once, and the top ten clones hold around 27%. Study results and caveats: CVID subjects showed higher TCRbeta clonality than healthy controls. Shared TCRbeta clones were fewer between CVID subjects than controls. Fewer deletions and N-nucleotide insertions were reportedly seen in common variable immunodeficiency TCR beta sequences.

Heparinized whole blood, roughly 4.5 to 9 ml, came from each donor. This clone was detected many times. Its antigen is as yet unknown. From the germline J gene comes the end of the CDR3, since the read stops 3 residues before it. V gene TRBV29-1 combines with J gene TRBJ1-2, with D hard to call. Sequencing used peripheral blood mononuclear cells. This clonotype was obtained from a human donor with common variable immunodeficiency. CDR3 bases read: TGCAGCGTACTCACAGCGGGGAGCCATGGC. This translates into CSVLTAGSHG. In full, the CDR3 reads CSVLTAGSHGYTF.